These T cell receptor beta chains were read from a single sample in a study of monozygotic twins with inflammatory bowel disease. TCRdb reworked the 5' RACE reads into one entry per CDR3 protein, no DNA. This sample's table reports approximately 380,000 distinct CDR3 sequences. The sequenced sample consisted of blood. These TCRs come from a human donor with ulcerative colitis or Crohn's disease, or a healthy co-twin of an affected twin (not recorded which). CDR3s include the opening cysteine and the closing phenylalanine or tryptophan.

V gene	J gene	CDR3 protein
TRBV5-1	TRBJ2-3	CASSRDRGFRDTQYF
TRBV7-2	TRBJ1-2	CASSFKRDKADGYTF
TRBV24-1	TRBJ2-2	CATRGTDLNTGELFF
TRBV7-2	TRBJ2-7	CASSLVSAGGTYEQYF
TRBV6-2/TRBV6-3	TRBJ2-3	CASSYSGYSTDTQYF
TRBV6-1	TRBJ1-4	CASGRHRAPDEKLFF
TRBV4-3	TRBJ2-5	CASSQESIYGETQYF
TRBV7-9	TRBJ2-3	CASSLAGVSTDTQYF
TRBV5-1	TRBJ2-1	CASRSSTTGGLGEQFF
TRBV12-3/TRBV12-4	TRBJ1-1	CASRRWDTEAFF
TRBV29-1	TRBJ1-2	CSVEAGGQGDTF
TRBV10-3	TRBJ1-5	CAISEGPQGRVNQPQHF
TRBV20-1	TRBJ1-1	CSASQGGMNTEAFF